This T cell receptor (beta chain) was documented in a study of CD8 T cells in Susac syndrome. In the study overall: Patients with Susac syndrome were therapy-naive, on corticosteroids, or on intravenous immunoglobulin alone at the time that blood was drawn.

Reverse transcription of 0.5 to 1 ug RNA was performed with random hexamers. The amplification used immunoSEQ multiplex PCR on TCR beta CDR3; it spanned 54 Vbeta and 13 Jbeta. TCRdb analysed the immunoSEQ multiplex PCR reads with MiXCR anew, one entry per CDR3 protein. The sample holds 80,000 or so distinct CDR3 sequences; around 96% are singletons and the top ten take roughly 0.44%. Sequencing of TCR beta was performed on blood CD8+ T cells and on blood CD4+ T cells. Negative isolation was applied to CD8+ and CD4+ T cells, and FACS enrichment was applied to TEMRA cells. Per germline, CDR1 GTSNPN and CDR2 SVGIG (reference sequence). Trimming cost V 0 bases and J 7 bases, with 6 bases left between them. This CDR3 spans 11 amino acids.

This clonotype originated in a human donor with Susac syndrome. The V gene is TRBV30, the J gene TRBJ1-1; no clear D. Sequenced material: CD8+ T cells from PBMCs. CDR3 loop: CAWSVADEAFF. The CDR3 nucleotides are TGTGCCTGGAGTGTAGCAGATGAAGCTTTCTTT.